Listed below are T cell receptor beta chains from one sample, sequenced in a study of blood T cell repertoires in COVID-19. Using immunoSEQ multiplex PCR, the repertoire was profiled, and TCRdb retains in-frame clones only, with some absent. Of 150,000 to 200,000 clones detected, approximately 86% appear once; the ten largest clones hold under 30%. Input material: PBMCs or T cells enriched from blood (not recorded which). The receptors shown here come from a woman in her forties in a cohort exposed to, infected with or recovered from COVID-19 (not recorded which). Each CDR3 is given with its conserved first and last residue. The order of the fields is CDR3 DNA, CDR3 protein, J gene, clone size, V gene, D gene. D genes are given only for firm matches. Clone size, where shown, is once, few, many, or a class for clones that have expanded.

DNA: TGTGCCAGCAGTCGGACTAGCGGGTCAGACAATGAGCAGTTCTTC
CDR3: CASSRTSGSDNEQFF
J: TRBJ2-1
size: -
V: TRBV6-4
D: TRBD2

DNA: TGTGCCAGCAGCCTCGGACAGGTTGAAGATGGCTACACCTTC
CDR3: CASSLGQVEDGYTF
J: TRBJ1-2
size: -
V: TRBV13
D: TRBD1

DNA: TGTGCCAGCAGCCGGCGGGGGGACTACAATGAGCAGTTCTTC
CDR3: CASSRRGDYNEQFF
J: TRBJ2-1
size: -
V: TRBV3-1/TRBV3-2
D: TRBD2

DNA: TGTGCCACCAGTGATTGGCGGGGAGCTTACAATGAGCAGTTCTTC
CDR3: CATSDWRGAYNEQFF
J: TRBJ2-1
size: -
V: TRBV24-1
D: -

DNA: TGTGCCAGCAGTTACGGAGGGGAAGCTTTCTTT
CDR3: CASSYGGEAFF
J: TRBJ1-1
size: few
V: TRBV6-2/TRBV6-3
D: -

DNA: TGTGCCAGCAGCTTAAGGCCCCGGGACAGGTCAACCTACGAGCAGTACTTC
CDR3: CASSLRPRDRSTYEQYF
J: TRBJ2-7
size: once
V: TRBV7-8
D: TRBD1

DNA: TGCACCAGCAGCCAAGATCTACTAGCGGGGCCCTATGAGCAGTTCTTC
CDR3: CTSSQDLLAGPYEQFF
J: TRBJ2-1
size: -
V: TRBV1
D: -

DNA: TGTGCCAGCAGCCAAGGGGACAGGGATTCCGGGGAGCTGTTTTTT
CDR3: CASSQGDRDSGELFF
J: TRBJ2-2
size: -
V: TRBV14
D: TRBD1

DNA: TGTGCCAGCCTGCTGGGACTAGCGGGAGAGACCCAGTACTTC
CDR3: CASLLGLAGETQYF
J: TRBJ2-5
size: -
V: TRBV11-2
D: TRBD2

DNA: TGCGCCAGCAGCGCTAGCGCCTACAGCTCCTACGAGCAGTACTTC
CDR3: CASSASAYSSYEQYF
J: TRBJ2-7
size: -
V: TRBV5-1
D: -

DNA: TGTGCCAGCAGCCAAGAGAGGGATAGCGCGCAGTATTTT
CDR3: CASSQERDSAQYF
J: TRBJ2-3
size: -
V: TRBV14
D: -

DNA: TGTGCCAGCAGCTTAGAGGGGGCAATGAACACTGAAGCTTTCTTT
CDR3: CASSLEGAMNTEAFF
J: TRBJ1-1
size: -
V: TRBV7-9
D: TRBD1

DNA: TGTGCCAGCAGTTTATCGAAGGTAGCGGGAGGGGAAAACACCGGGGAGCTGTTTTTT
CDR3: CASSLSKVAGGENTGELFF
J: TRBJ2-2
size: -
V: TRBV27
D: TRBD2

DNA: TGTGCCTCAACCCCCCGGGACACAGATACGCAGTATTTT
CDR3: CASTPRDTDTQYF
J: TRBJ2-3
size: -
V: TRBV19
D: -

DNA: TGTGCCAGCCGGGGGGTACTTAACAATGAGCAGTTCTTC
CDR3: CASRGVLNNEQFF
J: TRBJ2-1
size: -
V: TRBV11-2
D: TRBD2

DNA: TGTGCCAGCAGCTTAGCTGCAGGGGCCTACGAGCAGTACTTC
CDR3: CASSLAAGAYEQYF
J: TRBJ2-7
size: -
V: TRBV7-9
D: -

DNA: TGTGCCAGCAGTCTCGGGACTAGCGGGAGGTACGAGCAGTACTTC
CDR3: CASSLGTSGRYEQYF
J: TRBJ2-7
size: -
V: TRBV28
D: TRBD2

DNA: TGTGCCAGCTCGGCCGGGACATCGAATCTGGCGAATGAAAAACTGTTTTTT
CDR3: CASSAGTSNLANEKLFF
J: TRBJ1-4
size: many
V: TRBV18
D: -

DNA: TGCGCCAGCAGCCGCCTGGGAGATTTGAACACTGAAGCTTTCTTT
CDR3: CASSRLGDLNTEAFF
J: TRBJ1-1
size: once
V: TRBV5-1
D: -

DNA: TGTGCCAGCAGCCCAGATTTTCGGGGGGGAGAGACCCAGTACTTC
CDR3: CASSPDFRGGETQYF
J: TRBJ2-5
size: -
V: TRBV4-2
D: TRBD2

DNA: TGTGCCAGCAGCCCGACAGTAGAGCAGTACTTC
CDR3: CASSPTVEQYF
J: TRBJ2-7
size: once
V: TRBV7-9
D: -

DNA: TGTGCCAGCAGTGAGACCGAGGTGGGGCCCAGGGAAAAACTGTTTTTT
CDR3: CASSETEVGPREKLFF
J: TRBJ1-4
size: few
V: TRBV2
D: -

DNA: TGTGCCAGCAGTCCGACCTACAGGGGGGCTGAGTCGAGTGCAACTAATGAAAAACTGTTTTTT
CDR3: CASSPTYRGAESSATNEKLFF
J: TRBJ1-4
size: -
V: TRBV27
D: TRBD1

DNA: TGTGCCAGCACCCGGAGGTCCCCTAACTATGGCTACACCTTC
CDR3: CASTRRSPNYGYTF
J: TRBJ1-2
size: -
V: TRBV6-5
D: -

DNA: TGTGCCAGCTTGGGGGACTACCTCAACAATGAGCAGTTCTTC
CDR3: CASLGDYLNNEQFF
J: TRBJ2-1
size: -
V: TRBV18
D: TRBD2

DNA: TGTGCCAGCAGCTCCGGACAGGGGGGTACCGGGGAGCTGTTTTTT
CDR3: CASSSGQGGTGELFF
J: TRBJ2-2
size: -
V: TRBV6-6
D: TRBD1

DNA: TGCGCCAGCAGCCAACTTACGCCACAGGGAGAAGAGACCCAGTACTTC
CDR3: CASSQLTPQGEETQYF
J: TRBJ2-5
size: -
V: TRBV4-1
D: -

DNA: TGTGCCAGTAGTCTCTCGACAGGGCACGGGGCCAACGTCCTGACTTTC
CDR3: CASSLSTGHGANVLTF
J: TRBJ2-6
size: -
V: TRBV19
D: TRBD1

DNA: TGCAGTGCGAGAACAGGGCTTGAAGCTTTCTTT
CDR3: CSARTGLEAFF
J: TRBJ1-1
size: -
V: TRBV20-1
D: -

DNA: TGCAGCGCCGGAACAGGGGCGAGGAGCACTGAAGCTTTCTTT
CDR3: CSAGTGARSTEAFF
J: TRBJ1-1
size: -
V: TRBV29-1
D: TRBD1

DNA: TGCGCCAGCAGCCCCGGACAGGGAGAATACAGGGGCGAGCAGTACTTC
CDR3: CASSPGQGEYRGEQYF
J: TRBJ2-7
size: -
V: TRBV4-1
D: TRBD1

DNA: TGCGCCAGCAGCGAACCAGGGGGCGCGATTGATGGCTACACCTTC
CDR3: CASSEPGGAIDGYTF
J: TRBJ1-2
size: -
V: TRBV5-1
D: TRBD1

DNA: TGCGCCAGCAGTATGGAGGACAGGGGGGACGAGACCCAGTACTTC
CDR3: CASSMEDRGDETQYF
J: TRBJ2-5
size: -
V: TRBV10-2
D: TRBD1

DNA: TGTGCCAGCAGTGAGGGACAGGGTGGGGAAAAACTGTTTTTT
CDR3: CASSEGQGGEKLFF
J: TRBJ1-4
size: -
V: TRBV6-1
D: TRBD1

DNA: TGTGCCAGCAGTGAAGCGGCGACAGGACCTGGGAATGAGCAGTTCTTC
CDR3: CASSEAATGPGNEQFF
J: TRBJ2-1
size: -
V: TRBV6-1
D: -

DNA: TGTGCCAGCACCCCGGGACAGGGGACATACGAGCAGTACTTC
CDR3: CASTPGQGTYEQYF
J: TRBJ2-7
size: -
V: TRBV28
D: TRBD1

DNA: TGTGCCAGCAGCCCTAACCTAGCGGGAGGCGAGACCCAGTACTTC
CDR3: CASSPNLAGGETQYF
J: TRBJ2-5
size: -
V: TRBV5-4
D: TRBD2

DNA: TGTGCCAGCAGCCCGACGCGGAGGACAGGGGATGAAAAACTGTTTTTT
CDR3: CASSPTRRTGDEKLFF
J: TRBJ1-4
size: -
V: TRBV13
D: TRBD1

DNA: TGTGCCAGCAGCTTAGGACAACCTGAAGCTTTCTTT
CDR3: CASSLGQPEAFF
J: TRBJ1-1
size: -
V: TRBV5-6
D: -

DNA: TGTGCCAGCAGCTTATCGAGGGTCGCAGGGGCCAACGTCCTGACTTTC
CDR3: CASSLSRVAGANVLTF
J: TRBJ2-6
size: -
V: TRBV7-6
D: -

DNA: TGTGCCAGTAACCAGGCTAGCAATCAGCCCCAGCATTTT
CDR3: CASNQASNQPQHF
J: TRBJ1-5
size: once
V: TRBV19
D: -

DNA: TGTGCCAGCAGTTCTAACACCGGGGAGCTGTTTTTT
CDR3: CASSSNTGELFF
J: TRBJ2-2
size: few
V: TRBV6-5
D: -

DNA: TGTGCCAGCAGCTTCCTCGGTTCCGGGATTATAGATACGCAGTATTTT
CDR3: CASSFLGSGIIDTQYF
J: TRBJ2-3
size: once
V: TRBV7-6
D: -

DNA: TGTGCCAGCAGCTCCGTAGCGGGGGGCGCGGACAATGAGCAGTTCTTC
CDR3: CASSSVAGGADNEQFF
J: TRBJ2-1
size: -
V: TRBV7-6
D: TRBD2

DNA: TGTGCCAGCAGCGTTGGACTAGCGGTGGAAGAGACCCAGTACTTC
CDR3: CASSVGLAVEETQYF
J: TRBJ2-5
size: once
V: TRBV9
D: TRBD2

DNA: TGTGCCAGCACCCGGACAGGGCACTATGGCTACACCTTC
CDR3: CASTRTGHYGYTF
J: TRBJ1-2
size: -
V: TRBV12-3/TRBV12-4
D: TRBD1

DNA: TGTGCCAGCAGGGAGGGAGGAGGAACCGGGGAGCTGTTTTTT
CDR3: CASREGGGTGELFF
J: TRBJ2-2
size: -
V: TRBV6-5
D: -

DNA: TGTGCCAGCAGTGATTACAGAAGCTTGAACACTGAAGCTTTCTTT
CDR3: CASSDYRSLNTEAFF
J: TRBJ1-1
size: few
V: TRBV7-9
D: -

DNA: TGTGCCAGCAGTTTCTCGACGGCCTCGGGAGCTTTCTTT
CDR3: CASSFSTASGAFF
J: TRBJ1-1
size: -
V: TRBV27
D: -